This T cell receptor (beta chain) appears in the sequencing data of a study of cytomegalovirus exposure and HLA in healthy donors. The V end lost 1 base, the J end lost 4 bases, and 17 bases lay between the germline ends. CDR3 length: 17 amino acids. Germline V lookup: CDR1 SNHLY, CDR2 FYNNEI. A multiplex PCR was run with 60 Vbeta primers and 13 Jbeta primers. Study processing details: Later, an analysis found 65 million to 85 million unique TCR beta chains, and 10 million to 11 million of these were shared. Assay used: immunoSEQ multiplex PCR; TCRdb lists only in-frame clones, some missing. Clonal size and the V and J genes are those of that table, whereas D and trimming came from the DNA. In the table there are about 210,000 clones, about 85% of which are singletons. Whole-study findings and limits: Indistinguishability led to the exclusion of some V segments, TRBV6-2 and TRBV6-3 included. The likely explanation for a cluster of highly shared sequence variants was sequencing artifact.

Comment on this clone: Its antigen is as yet unknown.

This receptor was obtained from a girl aged 2 to 10 in good health and CMV-seronegative. The genes are TRBV2 and TRBJ1-3; weak D call: TRBD1 (6 bases). Sequencing input: PBMCs. The CDR3 protein is CASSEGGGGRRGNTIYF. For the CDR3, the DNA is TGTGCCAGCAGTGAAGGGGGAGGGGGGCGAAGAGGAAACACCATATATTTT.